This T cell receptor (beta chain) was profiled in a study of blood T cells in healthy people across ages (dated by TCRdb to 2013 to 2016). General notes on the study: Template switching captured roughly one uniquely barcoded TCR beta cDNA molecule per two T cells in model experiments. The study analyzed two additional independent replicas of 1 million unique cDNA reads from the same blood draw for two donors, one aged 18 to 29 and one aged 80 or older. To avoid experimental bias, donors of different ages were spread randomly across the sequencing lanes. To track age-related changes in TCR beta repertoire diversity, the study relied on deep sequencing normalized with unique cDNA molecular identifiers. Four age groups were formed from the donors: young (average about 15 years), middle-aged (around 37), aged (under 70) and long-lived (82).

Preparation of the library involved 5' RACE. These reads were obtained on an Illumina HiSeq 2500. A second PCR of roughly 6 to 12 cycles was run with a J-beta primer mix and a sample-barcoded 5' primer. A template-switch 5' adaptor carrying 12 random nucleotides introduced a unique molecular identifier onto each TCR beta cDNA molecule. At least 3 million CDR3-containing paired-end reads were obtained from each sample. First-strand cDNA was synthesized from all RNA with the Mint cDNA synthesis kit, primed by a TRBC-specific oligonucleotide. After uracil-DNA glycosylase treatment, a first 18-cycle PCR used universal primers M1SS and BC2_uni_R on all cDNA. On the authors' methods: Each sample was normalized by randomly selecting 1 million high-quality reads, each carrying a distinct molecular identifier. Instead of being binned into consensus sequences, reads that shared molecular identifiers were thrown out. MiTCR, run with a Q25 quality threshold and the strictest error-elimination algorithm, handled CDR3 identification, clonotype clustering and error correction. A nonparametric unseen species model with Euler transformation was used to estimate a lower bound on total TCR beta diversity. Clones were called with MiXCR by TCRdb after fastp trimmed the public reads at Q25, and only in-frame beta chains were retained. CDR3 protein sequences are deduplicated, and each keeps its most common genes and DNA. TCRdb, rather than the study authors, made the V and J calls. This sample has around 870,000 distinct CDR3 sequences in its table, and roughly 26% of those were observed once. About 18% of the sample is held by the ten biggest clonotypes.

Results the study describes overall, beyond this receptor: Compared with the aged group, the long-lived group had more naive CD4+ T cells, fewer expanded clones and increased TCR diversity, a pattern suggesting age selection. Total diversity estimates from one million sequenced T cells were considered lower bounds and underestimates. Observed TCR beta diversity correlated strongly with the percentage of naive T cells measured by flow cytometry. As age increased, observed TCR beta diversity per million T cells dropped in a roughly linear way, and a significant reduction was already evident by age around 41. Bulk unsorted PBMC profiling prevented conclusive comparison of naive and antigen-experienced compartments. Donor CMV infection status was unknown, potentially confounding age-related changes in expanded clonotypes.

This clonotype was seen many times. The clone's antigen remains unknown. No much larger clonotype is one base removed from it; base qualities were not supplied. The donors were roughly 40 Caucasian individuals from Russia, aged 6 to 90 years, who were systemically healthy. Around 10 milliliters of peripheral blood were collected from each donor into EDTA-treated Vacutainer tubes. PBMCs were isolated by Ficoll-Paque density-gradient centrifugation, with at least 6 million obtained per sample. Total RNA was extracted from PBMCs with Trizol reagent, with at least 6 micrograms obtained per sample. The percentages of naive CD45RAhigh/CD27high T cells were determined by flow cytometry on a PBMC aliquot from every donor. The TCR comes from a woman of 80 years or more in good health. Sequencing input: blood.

The CDR3 sequence is CASSKWEDEQFF. In nucleotides, the sequence is TGTGCCAGCAGCAAATGGGAGGATGAGCAGTTCTTC. The V and J genes are TRBV21-1 and TRBJ2-1; TRBD2 is taken as the D call from the table, unchecked against the DNA. TRBV21-1 is deemed a pseudogene. The CDR3 runs 12 amino acids, cysteine and phenylalanine included. Only the CDR3 DNA is retained, 36 bases long and in frame from the first base.